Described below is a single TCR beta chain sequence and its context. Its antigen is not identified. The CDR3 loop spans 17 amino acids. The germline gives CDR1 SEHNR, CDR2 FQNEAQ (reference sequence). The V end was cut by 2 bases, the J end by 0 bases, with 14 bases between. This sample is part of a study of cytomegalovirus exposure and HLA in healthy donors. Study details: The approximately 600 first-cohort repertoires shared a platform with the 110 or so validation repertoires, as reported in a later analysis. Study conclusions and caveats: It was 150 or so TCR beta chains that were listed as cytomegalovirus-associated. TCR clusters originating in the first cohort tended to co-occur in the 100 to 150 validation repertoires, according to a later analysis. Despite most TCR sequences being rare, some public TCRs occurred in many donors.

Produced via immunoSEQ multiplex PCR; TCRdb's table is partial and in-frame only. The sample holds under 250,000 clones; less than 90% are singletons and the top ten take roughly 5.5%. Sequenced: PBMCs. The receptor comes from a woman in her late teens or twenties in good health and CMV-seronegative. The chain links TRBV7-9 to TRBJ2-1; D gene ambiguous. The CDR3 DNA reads TGTGCCAGCAGCTTAATGCCCTACTTCAGCTCCTACAATGAGCAGTTCTTC. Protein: CASSLMPYFSSYNEQFF.